Listed below are T cell receptor beta chains from one sample, sequenced in a study of blood T cell repertoires in COVID-19. Sequencing was performed with immunoSEQ multiplex PCR; in TCRdb, only in-frame clones are kept and a portion is missing. Of 150,000 to 200,000 clones listed, 78% are singletons. The sequenced sample consisted of PBMCs or T cells enriched from blood (not recorded which). The receptors shown here come from a woman in her 50s who had recovered from COVID-19. The CDR3 runs from the conserved cysteine through the conserved F or W. D genes are given only for firm matches. Only some rows state a clone size, as once, few, many or a class for expanded clones.

J gene,clone size,V gene,D gene,CDR3 protein,CDR3 DNA
TRBJ1-4,.,TRBV2,TRBD1,CASSQGEVNEKLFF,TGTGCCAGCAGTCAGGGGGAGGTTAATGAAAAACTGTTTTTT
TRBJ1-2,once,TRBV7-2,TRBD1,CASSPRAGGTYGYTF,TGTGCCAGCAGCCCCCGGGCAGGGGGCACCTATGGCTACACCTTC
TRBJ1-1,.,TRBV18,.,CASSPPSVNTEAFF,TGTGCCAGCTCACCACCTTCCGTAAACACTGAAGCTTTCTTT
TRBJ1-2,.,TRBV28,.,CASSSTPDYGYTF,TGTGCCAGCAGTTCGACACCGGACTATGGCTACACCTTC
TRBJ1-6,.,TRBV19,TRBD1,CASRPGQVSPLHF,TGTGCCAGTAGACCGGGACAGGTCTCACCCCTCCACTTT
TRBJ2-1,.,TRBV3-1/TRBV3-2,TRBD2,CASSQEPLAGGSSYNEQFF,TGTGCCAGCAGCCAAGAACCCCTAGCGGGAGGGAGCTCCTACAATGAGCAGTTCTTC
TRBJ2-7,few,TRBV19,TRBD1,CASRADRDGDEQYF,TGTGCCAGTAGAGCGGACAGGGATGGTGACGAGCAGTACTTC
TRBJ2-1,.,TRBV13,TRBD1,CASSRRGTGGYNEQFF,TGTGCCAGCAGCCGACGCGGGACAGGGGGCTACAATGAGCAGTTCTTC
TRBJ2-2,few,TRBV4-2,TRBD2,CASSPTRTSGRANTGELFF,TGTGCCAGCAGTCCTACTAGGACTAGCGGGAGGGCGAACACCGGGGAGCTGTTTTTT
TRBJ1-3,once,TRBV6-6,.,CASSADYSGNTIYF,TGTGCCAGCAGTGCAGATTACTCTGGAAACACCATATATTTT
TRBJ2-7,.,TRBV28,.,CASSGGMIYEQYF,TGTGCCAGCAGCGGCGGGATGATCTACGAGCAGTACTTC
TRBJ1-1,.,TRBV27,TRBD1,CASSSLIGDRGLMIAFF,TGTGCCAGCAGTTCCCTTATTGGCGACAGGGGGCTAATGATAGCTTTCTTT
TRBJ2-7,.,TRBV5-4,TRBD2,CASSAGGDYSYEQYF,TGTGCCAGCAGCGCGGGGGGGGATTATTCCTACGAGCAGTACTTC